Listed below are T cell receptor beta chains from one sample, sequenced in a study of blood T cell repertoires in COVID-19. Profiled with immunoSEQ multiplex PCR; TCRdb holds only in-frame clones, not every one. The data show about 400,000 clones, 87% seen once. Input material: PBMCs or T cells enriched from blood (not recorded which). The receptors were gathered from a woman aged 18-35 years with acute COVID-19. The CDR3 runs from the conserved cysteine through the conserved F or W. D genes are given only for firm matches. Clone size is stated in some rows and not others, as once, few, many or a class when expanded.

clone size	J gene	V gene	D gene	CDR3 protein	CDR3 DNA
.	TRBJ2-7	TRBV4-1	.	CASSQGRTITPPYEQYF	TGCGCCAGCAGCCAAGGTAGGACTATCACGCCACCCTACGAGCAGTACTTC
.	TRBJ1-2	TRBV7-9	TRBD1	CASTPTGADYGYTF	TGTGCCAGCACCCCAACAGGGGCTGACTATGGCTACACCTTC
.	TRBJ1-2	TRBV5-5	TRBD1	CASSFRGTNYGYTF	TGTGCCAGCAGCTTCAGGGGGACCAACTATGGCTACACCTTC
.	TRBJ1-3	TRBV19	.	CASSIGLVTGNTIYF	TGTGCCAGTAGTATAGGGCTGGTTACTGGAAACACCATATATTTT
once	TRBJ2-7	TRBV6-1	.	CASSEMWGPYEQYF	TGTGCCAGCAGTGAAATGTGGGGGCCCTACGAGCAGTACTTC
.	TRBJ2-7	TRBV4-1	.	CASSQIAGGEQYF	TGCGCCAGCAGCCAGATTGCGGGTGGCGAGCAGTACTTC
.	TRBJ1-4	TRBV27	TRBD1	CASSFRDRNEKLFF	TGTGCCAGCAGTTTCCGGGACAGGAATGAAAAACTGTTTTTT
.	TRBJ1-2	TRBV9	.	CASSVAGDGYTF	TGTGCCAGCAGCGTAGCAGGGGATGGCTACACCTTC
.	TRBJ2-7	TRBV18	TRBD1	CASSPIQDRDYEQYF	TGTGCCAGCTCACCTATTCAGGACAGGGACTACGAGCAGTACTTC
.	TRBJ1-5	TRBV19	.	CASRGPPALSNQPQHF	TGTGCCAGTAGGGGCCCCCCTGCGCTTAGCAATCAGCCCCAGCATTTT
.	TRBJ1-1	TRBV10-1	.	CASSDRGNTEAFF	TGCGCCAGCAGTGACAGGGGAAACACTGAAGCTTTCTTT
.	TRBJ1-5	TRBV4-3	.	CASSQERPGPQHF	TGCGCCAGCAGCCAAGAAAGGCCAGGGCCCCAGCATTTT
.	TRBJ2-7	TRBV18	.	CASSPLAQSPYEQYF	TGTGCCAGCTCACCCCTAGCCCAATCCCCCTACGAGCAGTACTTC
.	TRBJ2-2	TRBV18	TRBD2	CASSPLRGDTGELFF	TGTGCCAGCTCACCACTACGGGGGGACACCGGGGAGCTGTTTTTT
medium-sized	TRBJ2-5	TRBV3-1/TRBV3-2	.	CASSQEVSGETQYF	TGTGCCAGCAGCCAAGAGGTTAGCGGTGAGACCCAGTACTTC
.	TRBJ2-5	TRBV5-6	TRBD2	CASSLYLPSGGSQETQYF	TGTGCCAGCAGCTTGTATCTGCCTAGCGGGGGGTCCCAAGAGACCCAGTACTTC
.	TRBJ2-2	TRBV9	TRBD1	CASSERDSLEELFF	TGTGCCAGCAGCGAAAGGGACAGTCTGGAAGAGCTGTTTTTT
.	TRBJ1-3	TRBV5-1	TRBD1	CASSLEDRGRGNTIYF	TGCGCCAGCAGCTTGGAGGACAGGGGTCGTGGAAACACCATATATTTT
few	TRBJ2-7	TRBV25-1	.	CASSDFSSYEQYF	TGTGCCAGCAGTGATTTCAGTTCCTACGAGCAGTACTTC
.	TRBJ2-7	TRBV5-6	.	CASSLRGGEQYF	TGTGCCAGCAGCTTGCGAGGAGGCGAGCAGTACTTC
.	TRBJ2-7	TRBV28	.	CASSRTGKRTYEQYF	TGTGCCAGCAGCAGAACAGGGAAAAGGACCTACGAGCAGTACTTC
.	TRBJ2-3	TRBV11-3	.	CASSVRRGPGDTQYF	TGTGCCAGCAGCGTAAGGAGGGGCCCCGGGGATACGCAGTATTTT
.	TRBJ1-2	TRBV9	TRBD1	CASSVPTGVGNYGYTF	TGTGCCAGCAGCGTACCGACAGGGGTTGGAAACTATGGCTACACCTTC
.	TRBJ2-1	TRBV6-5	TRBD2	CASSMTSGEYNEQFF	TGTGCCAGCAGTATGACTAGCGGGGAATACAATGAGCAGTTCTTC
once	TRBJ1-3	TRBV7-9	.	CASQAGRDTIYF	TGTGCCAGCCAGGCGGGGAGGGACACCATATATTTT
.	TRBJ1-1	TRBV7-8	.	CASSLKGMNTEAFF	TGTGCCAGCAGCTTGAAGGGGATGAACACTGAAGCTTTCTTT
.	TRBJ2-2	TRBV7-9	.	CASSLGSEDANTGELFF	TGTGCCAGCAGCTTAGGTTCGGAGGACGCGAACACCGGGGAGCTGTTTTTT
.	TRBJ1-5	TRBV2	TRBD1	CASMGTGDQPQHF	TGTGCCAGCATGGGAACAGGGGATCAGCCCCAGCATTTT
.	TRBJ2-1	TRBV18	TRBD1	CASSATTGSYNEQFF	TGTGCCAGCTCAGCAACGACAGGGTCCTACAATGAGCAGTTCTTC
.	TRBJ1-1	TRBV28	.	CASSPKPVNTEAFF	TGTGCCAGCAGTCCGAAGCCCGTGAACACTGAAGCTTTCTTT
.	TRBJ2-7	TRBV5-6	TRBD1	CASSLLPTGTYEQYF	TGTGCCAGCAGCCTATTGCCGACAGGGACCTACGAGCAGTACTTC
once	TRBJ1-5	TRBV4-1	.	CASSQVPVSNQPQHF	TGCGCCAGCAGCCAAGTCCCCGTCAGCAATCAGCCCCAGCATTTT
.	TRBJ2-3	TRBV6-5	.	CASGTGITSTDTQYF	TGTGCCAGCGGTACAGGGATTACTAGCACAGATACGCAGTATTTT
.	TRBJ1-2	TRBV2	.	CASSVFSGYTF	TGTGCCAGCAGTGTCTTCTCTGGCTACACCTTC
.	TRBJ2-7	TRBV19	.	CASSRGKASYEQYF	TGTGCCAGTAGTCGGGGGAAGGCTTCCTACGAGCAGTACTTC
.	TRBJ2-5	TRBV5-4	.	CASSGGQAGQETQYF	TGTGCCAGCAGCGGAGGACAGGCGGGACAAGAGACCCAGTACTTC
.	TRBJ2-1	TRBV29-1	.	CSTRPGSLINEQFF	TGCAGCACCCGTCCAGGCAGCCTTATCAATGAGCAGTTCTTC
.	TRBJ2-1	TRBV5-1	.	CASSLSGYNEQFF	TGCGCCAGCAGCTTGTCCGGCTACAATGAGCAGTTCTTC
.	TRBJ2-7	TRBV7-9	.	CASSLSGSYYEQYF	TGTGCCAGCAGCTTATCAGGCAGCTACTACGAGCAGTACTTC
.	TRBJ1-2	TRBV4-1	.	CASSQERGGGDYGYTF	TGCGCCAGCAGCCAAGAAAGGGGCGGGGGAGACTATGGCTACACCTTC
.	TRBJ2-3	TRBV20-1	TRBD2	CSASSTGAGVRYTQYF	TGCAGTGCTAGTTCGACGGGAGCGGGGGTGCGGTATACGCAGTATTTT
.	TRBJ2-5	TRBV28	TRBD1	CASSTTGGGETQYF	TGTGCCAGCAGCACGACAGGGGGCGGTGAGACCCAGTACTTC
few	TRBJ2-7	TRBV7-9	TRBD2	CASSPGGAYEQYF	TGTGCCAGCAGCCCGGGGGGGGCCTACGAGCAGTACTTC
.	TRBJ1-1	TRBV5-1	.	CASSFTSTVNTEAFF	TGCGCCAGCAGCTTCACCTCGACAGTCAACACTGAAGCTTTCTTT
few	TRBJ2-1	TRBV4-3	.	CASSQRWSGLYEQFF	TGCGCCAGCAGCCAAAGATGGAGCGGGTTGTATGAGCAGTTCTTC
.	TRBJ1-5	TRBV7-2	.	CASSLDLSNQPQHF	TGTGCCAGCAGCTTAGATCTGAGCAATCAGCCCCAGCATTTT
.	TRBJ2-7	TRBV3-1/TRBV3-2	.	CASSQGFSGYEQYF	TGTGCCAGCAGCCAAGGCTTCTCGGGCTACGAGCAGTACTTC
once	TRBJ1-1	TRBV18	.	CASSPQPSPDSGAFF	TGTGCCAGCTCACCCCAGCCTAGCCCCGACTCGGGCGCTTTCTTT
.	TRBJ2-3	TRBV3-1/TRBV3-2	TRBD2	CASSRSGSAQYF	TGTGCCAGCAGCCGTAGCGGGAGCGCGCAGTATTTT
.	TRBJ2-7	TRBV4-1	.	CASSQDRQGNSYEQYF	TGCGCCAGCAGCCAAGATCGCCAGGGGAACTCCTACGAGCAGTACTTC
.	TRBJ2-7	TRBV4-1	TRBD2	CASSQDWPSGGYEQYF	TGCGCCAGCAGCCAAGATTGGCCTAGCGGGGGTTACGAGCAGTACTTC
.	TRBJ2-2	TRBV6-5	TRBD1	CASIPGTGIGELFF	TGTGCCAGCATCCCCGGGACAGGGATCGGGGAGCTGTTTTTT
.	TRBJ1-1	TRBV6-5	.	CATQYRAAEAFF	TGTGCCACCCAATACAGGGCGGCTGAAGCTTTCTTT
.	TRBJ2-2	TRBV5-1	.	CASRHGGNTGELFF	TGCGCCAGCCGACATGGAGGGAACACCGGGGAGCTGTTTTTT
.	TRBJ2-1	TRBV12-3/TRBV12-4	.	CASTQLSYNEQFF	TGTGCCAGCACTCAACTTTCCTACAATGAGCAGTTCTTC